The present T cell receptor (beta chain) was sequenced within a study of regulatory T cells in long-lasting Graves disease. Study in general: In persistent Graves' disease, antithyroid drugs had been taken for over 5 years and TSH receptor antibodies stayed positive.

Arm-PCR of CDR3 regions and iRepertoire HTBI primers were used to build TCR beta libraries. TCRdb recomputed calls from the multiplex PCR reads with MiXCR, one row per CDR3 protein. Found here are around 400,000 distinct CDR3 sequences, roughly 20% of them singletons; the top ten hold approximately 27%. The CDR3 contains 16 residues. Germline values: CDR1 MNHEY, CDR2 SMNVEV (reference sequence). V lost 3 bases to trimming and J lost 3 bases; unmatched junction nucleotides: 7. Time point denoted: persistent/refractory GD, antithyroid drugs over 5 years with positive TRAb. After RNA was extracted from PBMCs, the TCR library was made from it. Overall study results and limits: Favored gene segments in persistent disease were TRBV28, TRBJ1-2 and TRBJ2-5. Persistent Graves' patients showed less TCR diversity than newly diagnosed patients showed. In persistent patients, shared public clonotypes (under 3,000) outnumbered those in new patients (around 1,000).

The sample holds a few counts of this clonotype. Its specificity is not known. This sequence joins TRBV27 and TRBJ2-3; 9 bases fit TRBD2. Specimen: peripheral blood mononuclear cells (PBMCs), collected when the disease was refractory, from a patient treated with antithyroid drugs. This clonotype originated in a woman in her 40s with Graves disease. CDR3 DNA sequence: TGTGCCAGCAGTTTTGGACGAAGCGGGAGGACAGATACGCAGTATTTT. This codes for CASSFGRSGRTDTQYF.